A single sample is the source of the 23 T cell receptor beta chains below, sequenced in a study of molecular identifiers for immune sequencing clone quantification. Using its own MiXCR run on the PCR reads, TCRdb lists one record per CDR3 protein. The data hold more than 450,000 distinct CDR3 sequences, with 20% to 25% observed a single time. The sample was naive CD8+ T cells from blood, with Jurkat cell RNA spiked in. The subset: FACS-sorted CD8+CD4-CCR7+CD45RA+ naive T cells. The receptors shown here come from a human donor in good health. Some libraries in this study had Jurkat cell RNA spiked in.

This clonotype has more than one count but fewer than ten. This chain uses TRBV11-2 with TRBJ2-1, with no clear D. Germline V gene data show CDR1 as SGHAT and CDR2 as FQNNGV. V lost 3 bases to trimming and J lost 3 bases, with 9 bases between them. The length of the CDR3 is 14 residues. The CDR3 DNA reads as TGTGCCAGCAGCTTTTTAGTGGACTACAATGAGCAGTTCTTC. The encoded protein is CASSFLVDYNEQFF.

This clonotype was observed many times. The chain joins TRBV28 to TRBJ2-2, with D unclear. Germline values: CDR1 MDHEN, CDR2 SYDVKM. V lost 5 bases and J lost 4, with 11 bases in between. The CDR3 has 14 amino acids. This CDR3 is CASSGVGTTGELFF. In DNA form, the CDR3 reads TGTGCCAGCAGTGGTGTCGGTACCACCGGGGAGCTGTTTTTT.

The J gene is TRBJ2-7, the V gene TRBV10-3; 7 bases match TRBD2. Trimming cost V 3 bases and J 0 bases; bases outside gene matches: 8. The CDR3 consists of 16 residues. Germline CDR1 reads ENHRY; CDR2 reads SYGVKD. This CDR3 is CAISEIGGSSSYEQYF. In DNA, the CDR3 is TGTGCCATCAGTGAAATCGGGGGGTCAAGCTCCTACGAGCAGTACTTC.

This clonotype showed up just a few times. V usage is TRBV28 and J usage is TRBJ1-1; D is ambiguous. With 6 bases removed from V and 1 base from J, the gap between germline ends came to 21 bases. The CDR3 runs to 17 residues. Germline V CDR1 and CDR2: MDHEN, SYDVKM. The CDR3 is CASSPLGRKLPNTEAFF. The DNA for the CDR3 is TGTGCCAGCAGCCCCCTGGGCAGAAAACTACCGAACACTGAAGCTTTCTTT.

This clonotype was seen only a few times. The chain is built from TRBV6-2 or TRBV6-3 and TRBJ1-3; D not certain. Trimming took 7 bases from V and 1 from J, leaving 11 bases between them. This CDR3 has 14 amino acids. Germline values: CDR1 MNHEY, CDR2 SVGEGT. CDR3 sequence (DNA): TGTGCCAGCACACCGTCCCAGTCTGGAAACACCATATATTTT. It yields the protein CASTPSQSGNTIYF.

The gene calls are TRBV28 and TRBJ2-7; TRBD2 aligns across 8 bases. CDR3 size: 17 residues. V dropped 2 bases and J dropped 9; count of bases not matched to a gene: 18. The V gene's germline CDR1 is MDHEN and CDR2 SYDVKM. CDR3 DNA sequence: TGTGCCAGCAGTTTAAATTTCCGGGGCGGGAGGCCCCACGTGCAGTACTTC. Its protein product is CASSLNFRGGRPHVQYF. The full variable domain, completed using reference TRBV28 and TRBJ2-7, is DVKVTQSSRYLVKRTGEKVFLECVQDMDHENMFWYRQDPGLGLRLIYFSYDVKMKEKGDIPEGYSVSREKKERFSLILESASTNQTSMYLCASSLNFRGGRPHVQYFGPGTRLTVT.

This clonotype has at least ten counts. V usage is TRBV20-1 and J usage is TRBJ1-1, with D possibly TRBD1 on 6 matching bases. Germline-derived CDR1 and CDR2 are DFQATT and SNEGSKA (reference sequence). This CDR3 is built from 13 residues. Trimming removed 3 bases from V and 8 bases from J, with 16 bases in between. CDR3 nucleotides: TGCAGTGCTAGGCCCCAGGGGACGACAGAAGCTTTCTTT. This gives the protein CSARPQGTTEAFF.

In this sample, this clonotype turned up many times. The J gene is TRBJ1-2, the V gene TRBV28, with no clear D. Germline CDR1 reads MDHEN; CDR2 reads SYDVKM. CDR3 length: 19 residues. V was cut by 4 bases and J by 0 bases, with 24 bases left in between. The DNA of the CDR3 is TGTGCCAGCAGTTCATATGGGCCCCACTTAGAGTCAACTAACTATGGCTACACCTTC. Translated, it gives CASSSYGPHLESTNYGYTF.

The table lists this clonotype with a few counts. The chain joins TRBV20-1 to TRBJ1-4; TRBD1 aligns across 8 bases. V shed 6 bases and J 6 bases; nucleotides not matched to a gene: 15. The CDR3 length is 16 residues. The germline V gene encodes CDR1 DFQATT and CDR2 SNEGSKA (reference sequence). As DNA, the CDR3 is TGCAGTGCAACCAAGGACAGGGTGGTAGGGCATGAAAAACTGTTTTTT. Encoded protein: CSATKDRVVGHEKLFF.

J is TRBJ2-1 and V is TRBV12-3 or TRBV12-4; maybe TRBD1 (6 bases). Trimming removed 3 bases at V and 12 bases at J, with 15 bases between. The length of the CDR3 is 13 residues. The CDR3 region is CASSFSPPRGQFF. CDR3 DNA: TGTGCCAGCAGTTTTTCCCCGCCCAGGGGGCAGTTCTTC.

The table lists this clonotype with a few counts. The V call is TRBV7-9, the J call TRBJ1-2; no clear D gene. V lost 1 base to trimming and J lost 6 bases, with 12 bases between them. The germline gives CDR1 SEHNR, CDR2 FQNEAQ (reference sequence). CDR3 length: 14 residues. In DNA form, the CDR3 reads TGTGCCAGCAGCTTAGTCGGCGACATAGATGGCTACACCTTC. It codes for CASSLVGDIDGYTF.

This clonotype turned up a few times. This chain uses TRBV28 with TRBJ1-2; a weak D match, TRBD1 (6 bases). This CDR3 is 14 amino acids long. Germline V gives CDR1 MDHEN, CDR2 SYDVKM. V lost 5 bases to trimming and J lost 1 base, with 11 bases between them. The CDR3 bases are TGTGCCAGCAGTCAGGGACATCTTAACTATGGCTACACCTTC. This encodes CASSQGHLNYGYTF.

This clonotype occurred many times. The J gene is TRBJ2-6, the V gene TRBV6-5; possible D gene TRBD1, 6 bases. Germline-derived CDR1 and CDR2 are MNHEY and SVGAGI. Trimming shortened V by 5 bases and J by 9 bases, and 11 bases separated the two germline ends. This CDR3 is 13 amino acids long. As DNA, the CDR3 is TGTGCCAGCAGTCTTGACAGGAGCAACGTCCTGACTTTC. It specifies CASSLDRSNVLTF.

Only a few counts were recorded for this clonotype. This chain joins TRBV29-1 and TRBJ2-1; 10 positions agree with TRBD2. V shed 0 bases, J shed 9 bases, and the junction held 14 bases outside the gene matches. In germline, CDR1 is SQVTM, CDR2 ANQGSEA. The CDR3 has 17 amino acids. The DNA of the CDR3 is TGCAGCGTTGAAGATCCGGTTGGGAGCGGGGGGGTATTTGAGCAGTTCTTC. This gives the protein CSVEDPVGSGGVFEQFF.

In the case of this clonotype: The junction departs from the called germline gene at one end, perhaps through a read error. The CDR3 DNA sequence: TGTGCCAGCAGCTTAAGAGGGACAGGGGAATACCAAGAGGCCCAGTACTTC. This translates into CASSLRGTGEYQEAQYF. V gene TRBV7-8 combines with J gene TRBJ2-5; 10 bases map to TRBD1. The CDR3 sequence is 17 residues long. Germline V gene data show CDR1 as SGHVS and CDR2 as FQNEAQ.

This clonotype showed up just a few times. The J gene is TRBJ2-7, the V gene TRBV2, with D unresolved. The CDR3 sequence is 13 residues long. CDR1 is SNHLY, CDR2 FYNNEI, per germline. Trimming shortened V by 4 bases and J by 2 bases, and 9 bases separated the two germline ends. Here the CDR3 DNA reads TGTGCCAGCAGTGGCATAAGTGCCTACGAGCAGTACTTC. It codes for CASSGISAYEQYF.

The rearrangement joins TRBV20-1 to TRBJ1-1, with a possible D match to TRBD1 (6 bases). Trimming took off 6 bases at V and 2 bases at J, with 16 bases between the two ends. The CDR3 consists of 14 residues. Germline lookup yields CDR1 DFQATT and CDR2 SNEGSKA (reference sequence). This CDR3 is CSARGGVINTEAFF. The CDR3 nucleotides read TGCAGTGCCAGGGGTGGGGTGATAAACACTGAAGCTTTCTTT.

This clonotype was recorded at least ten times. The rearrangement uses TRBV4-2 and TRBJ2-7, with TRBD1 matching 8 bases. The CDR3 totals 13 residues. Germline CDR1 LGHNA, CDR2 YNFKEQ. Unmatched junction bases numbered 3, after V lost 4 bases and J lost 4 bases. The CDR3 reads CASSPGGGYEQYF. For the CDR3, the DNA is TGTGCCAGCAGCCCAGGGGGCGGTTACGAGCAGTACTTC.

This clonotype showed up just a few times. This chain joins TRBV4-1 and TRBJ2-5, with D uncertain. Per the germline V gene, CDR1 is MGHRA and CDR2 is YSYEKL. CDR3 size: 15 residues. Trimming stripped 4 bases from V and 5 bases from J, with 17 bases between. The CDR3 region has the DNA TGCGCCAGCAGCCCAACCGGGTCCGCCATGGAGACCCAGTACTTC. This codes for CASSPTGSAMETQYF.

V gene TRBV15 combines with J gene TRBJ2-2, with D possibly matching TRBD1 (6 bases). V was trimmed by 6 bases and J by 3 bases, leaving 11 bases between them. The CDR3 spans 14 residues. Germline assignment: CDR1 LNHNV and CDR2 YYDKDF (reference sequence). The CDR3 DNA is TGTGCCACCAGTAACCCAGGGGACACCGGGGAGCTGTTTTTT. Translating gives CATSNPGDTGELFF.

At least ten counts were recorded for this clonotype. V usage is TRBV25-1 and J usage is TRBJ1-1; tentative D call: TRBD1 (5 bases). The CDR3 contains 13 residues. CDR1 and CDR2 from the germline V gene are MGHDK and SYGVNS. V was shortened by 5 bases and J by 2 bases, with 9 bases between the two germline ends. CDR3 DNA: TGTGCCAGCAGTACCGGGGACAACACTGAAGCTTTCTTT. Translating it yields CASSTGDNTEAFF.

There are many counts of this clonotype. The chain has TRBV6-1 and TRBJ2-7, with TRBD2 matching over 11 bases. The CDR3 contains 17 residues. The germline V gene encodes CDR1 MNHNS and CDR2 SASEGT. Trimming at V came to 2 bases and at J to 4 bases, leaving 10 bases not matched to a gene. The CDR3 nucleotides read TGTGCCAGCAGTGAACAACTAGCGGGAGTTTCCCAATACGAGCAGTACTTC. Translated, it gives CASSEQLAGVSQYEQYF.

Points on this clonotype: The junction departs from germline at one end; a sequencing error may be responsible. V gene TRBV7-2 combines with J gene TRBJ2-7; no firm D call. The CDR3 totals 13 residues. Germline V gene sequence: CDR1 SGHTA, CDR2 FQGNSA. The CDR3: CASSLGAGYEQHF. The CDR3 coding sequence is TGTGCCAGCAGCTTAGGGGCAGGCTACGAGCAGCACTTC.